The next 26 T cell receptor beta chains were all read from a single sample in a study of T cell responses to AZD1222 COVID-19 vaccine. Data came from immunoSEQ multiplex PCR; TCRdb stores just in-frame clones and leaves some out. The sample contains 150,000 to 200,000 clones, 85% to 90% of which appear only once. The specimen comprised peripheral blood, sampled on day 0 of AZD1222 vaccination. Receptors originate from an adult in good health.

The chain combines TRBV19 with TRBJ2-5; 9 bases line up with TRBD1. With 5 bases clipped from V and 5 bases from J, the junction kept 9 bases outside the gene matches. The CDR3 is 15 amino acids. Per the germline V gene, CDR1 is LNHDA and CDR2 is SQIVND (reference sequence). CDR3 nucleotides: TGTGCCAGTAGTGGAACAGACAGGGGGAGGGAGACCCAGTACTTC. This translates into CASSGTDRGRETQYF.

The chain couples TRBV4-1 to TRBJ2-7; 8 nucleotides align to TRBD1. Germline loops: CDR1 MGHRA, CDR2 YSYEKL. The V gene end was trimmed by 3 bases and the J gene end by 5 bases; junction bases not matched to a gene: 15. The CDR3 runs to 17 residues. CDR3 DNA sequence: TGCGCCAGCAGCCAGGGCTTACCCGGACAGGGTCGCAACGAGCAGTACTTC. This sequence encodes CASSQGLPGQGRNEQYF.

This clone occurred once. This sequence joins TRBV7-2 and TRBJ1-5, with a possible D match to TRBD1 (5 bases). Germline CDR1 reads SGHTA; CDR2 reads FQGNSA. This CDR3 is 14 amino acids long. V gave up 1 base and J gave up 2 bases, with 6 bases separating them. CDR3: CASSLVGGNQPQHF. The CDR3 bases are TGTGCCAGCAGCTTAGTGGGGGGCAATCAGCCCCAGCATTTT.

The gene calls are TRBV29-1 and TRBJ2-1, with D maybe TRBD1 (5 bases). The CDR3 contains 16 residues. Germline V gene data show CDR1 as SQVTM and CDR2 as ANQGSEA. V was shortened by 5 bases and J by 0 bases, with 17 bases between the two germline ends. CDR3 sequence: CSVQRMTVSSYNEQFF. CDR3 in DNA: TGCAGCGTTCAACGCATGACAGTGAGCTCCTACAATGAGCAGTTCTTC.

This clone was seen just once. The chain is built from TRBV9 and TRBJ1-4; a weak D match, TRBD1 (5 bases). Germline CDR1 SGDLS, CDR2 YYNGEE. This CDR3 has 18 amino acids. Trimming stripped 4 bases from V and 4 bases from J, with 23 bases between. CDR3 in amino acids: CASSSRGVGLSGNEKLFF. CDR3 nucleotides: TGTGCCAGCAGCTCACGAGGGGTTGGGCTTTCGGGTAATGAAAAACTGTTTTTT. Together with reference TRBV9 and TRBJ1-4, the CDR3 gives the full variable domain: DSGVTQTPKHLITATGQRVTLRCSPRSGDLSVYWYQQSLDQGLQFLIQYYNGEERAKGNILERFSAQQFPDLHSELNLSSLELGDSALYFCASSSRGVGLSGNEKLFFGSGTQLSVL.

The chain recombines TRBV19 with TRBJ2-7; a weak D match, TRBD1 (5 bases). V gave up 5 bases and J gave up 4 bases, with 15 bases separating them. Germline CDR1 reads LNHDA; CDR2 reads SQIVND (reference sequence). There are 14 residues in the CDR3. The CDR3 region is CASSDPRGGYEQYF. CDR3 DNA: TGTGCCAGTAGTGATCCAAGGGGTGGTTACGAGCAGTACTTC.

The CDR3 region is CASSRTSGSETQYF. CDR3 nucleotide sequence: TGTGCCAGCAGCCGGACTAGCGGGAGCGAGACCCAGTACTTC. The J gene is TRBJ2-5, the V gene TRBV28, with TRBD2 matching over 13 bases. This CDR3 contains 14 residues. After removal of 6 bases from V and 5 bases from J, the junction contained 3 bases not matched to a gene. Germline CDR1 is MDHEN and CDR2 is SYDVKM.

The rearrangement uses TRBV19 and TRBJ2-2; 7 nucleotides agree with TRBD1. Germline CDR1 LNHDA, CDR2 SQIVND (reference sequence). J lost 0 bases, V lost 5 bases, and 6 bases had no gene match. The CDR3 covers 16 residues. The DNA of the CDR3 is TGTGCCAGTAGTCCGGGACAGAGAACGAACACCGGGGAGCTGTTTTTT. It codes for CASSPGQRTNTGELFF.

CDR3 in amino acids: CASMTGSGANVLTF. For the CDR3, the DNA is TGTGCCAGCATGACAGGCTCTGGGGCCAACGTCCTGACTTTC. The V gene is TRBV6-5, the J gene TRBJ2-6, with a tentative D call TRBD1 (6 bases). Germline CDR1 reads MNHEY; CDR2 reads SVGAGI. This CDR3 has 14 residues. Trimming left V 7 bases short and J 0 bases short, with 7 bases between.

V is TRBV29-1 and J is TRBJ2-2, with 14 bases identical to TRBD2. V dropped 5 bases and J dropped 5; count of bases not matched to a gene: 10. Looked up from germline, CDR1 is SQVTM and CDR2 is ANQGSEA. The CDR3 runs to 17 residues. The CDR3 reads CSVRLAGGPTLTGELFF. The CDR3 DNA reads TGCAGCGTTCGACTAGCGGGAGGGCCCACGCTGACCGGGGAGCTGTTTTTT.

This clone came up a few times. The rearrangement links TRBV19 to TRBJ1-5; TRBD1 matches 9 bases. After removal of 7 bases from V and 6 bases from J, the junction contained 7 bases not matched to a gene. The CDR3 spans 14 residues. Germline V CDR1 and CDR2: LNHDA, SQIVND (reference sequence). The CDR3 sequence is CASTEDRGGQPQHF. CDR3 DNA sequence: TGTGCCAGTACCGAGGACAGGGGAGGTCAGCCCCAGCATTTT.

This sequence joins TRBV18 and TRBJ2-6, with unresolved D. The CDR3 is 17 amino acids. Germline V gives CDR1 KGHSH, CDR2 LQKENI. Trimming cost V 4 bases and J 0 bases, with 13 bases left between them. This chain's CDR3 is CASSLEDGRSGANVLTF. The DNA for the CDR3 is TGTGCCAGCTCACTAGAGGACGGACGCTCTGGGGCCAACGTCCTGACTTTC.

J is TRBJ2-5 and V is TRBV18; D may be TRBD2 (6 bases). This CDR3 has 15 amino acids. Germline V gene data show CDR1 as KGHSH and CDR2 as LQKENI. V was shortened by 4 bases and J by 5 bases, with 17 bases between the two germline ends. The CDR3 here is CASSRDSPPAETQYF. Written as DNA, the CDR3 is TGTGCCAGCTCACGGGACTCTCCTCCAGCGGAGACCCAGTACTTC.

The chain joins TRBV27 to TRBJ2-7, with 11 bases fitting TRBD2. CDR3 length: 14 amino acids. V was clipped by 9 bases and J by 6 bases; unmatched bases: 10. The germline V gene has CDR1 MNHEY and CDR2 SMNVEV (reference sequence). This CDR3 reads CASQMTSGIGEQYF. The CDR3 DNA reads as TGTGCCAGTCAGATGACTAGCGGGATTGGCGAGCAGTACTTC.

The chain links TRBV9 to TRBJ2-6; the match to TRBD1 covers 7 bases. The V and J ends lost 4 bases and 0 bases, in that order; junction bases with no gene match: 10. The CDR3 runs 18 residues. Germline assignment: CDR1 SGDLS and CDR2 YYNGEE. The CDR3 loop is CASSRRTGTPSGANVLTF. In DNA, the CDR3 is TGTGCCAGCAGCCGTAGGACAGGTACTCCCTCTGGGGCCAACGTCCTGACTTTC.

This chain connects TRBV11-2 to TRBJ2-5, with 7 positions matching TRBD1. This CDR3 has 17 residues. With V trimmed by 2 bases and J by 2 bases, 11 bases remained unmatched. CDR1 is SGHAT, CDR2 FQNNGV, per germline. The CDR3 region is CASSLWLRGRGQETQYF. In DNA, the CDR3 is TGTGCCAGCAGCTTATGGCTTCGGGGCAGGGGGCAAGAGACCCAGTACTTC.

Only a few counts were recorded for this clone. This chain links TRBV24-1 with TRBJ1-2, with D hard to call. Trimming pared 6 bases from V and 0 bases from J, leaving 7 bases between. Looked up from germline, CDR1 is KGHDR and CDR2 is SFDVKD. The CDR3 runs 13 residues. CDR3 amino acids: CATSRGTNYGYTF. CDR3 DNA: TGTGCCACCAGTCGGGGTACTAACTATGGCTACACCTTC.

The chain carries TRBV5-4 and TRBJ1-2, with TRBD1 identical over 10 bases. V was clipped by 4 bases and J by 6 bases; unmatched bases: 3. The germline V gene encodes CDR1 SGHNT and CDR2 YYREEE (reference sequence). There are 13 residues in the CDR3. The DNA of the CDR3 is TGTGCCAGCAGCCAGGACAGGGGGAATGGCTACACCTTC. The encoded protein is CASSQDRGNGYTF.

The V gene is TRBV19, the J gene TRBJ1-3; D is possibly TRBD1 (5 bases). Germline V CDR1 and CDR2: LNHDA, SQIVND (reference sequence). The V gene lost 4 bases and the J gene lost 1 base, with 11 bases spanning the gap. The CDR3 is 15 residues long. The CDR3 region has the DNA TGTGCCAGTAGTACTCCGGGGGGATCTGGAAACACCATATATTTT. It encodes CASSTPGGSGNTIYF.

The V and J genes are TRBV5-5 and TRBJ2-5; D is unclear. Germline V CDR1 and CDR2: SGHKS, YYEKEE (reference sequence). This CDR3 is 15 amino acids long. Trimming removed 3 bases from V and 3 bases from J, with 15 bases in between. The CDR3 protein is CASSSSIIAEETQYF. The CDR3 DNA is TGTGCCAGCAGCTCGTCCATCATTGCGGAAGAGACCCAGTACTTC.

The gene calls are TRBV2 and TRBJ2-5; the D gene could be TRBD1 or TRBD2 (5 bases each). Trimming removed 6 bases from V and 2 bases from J, with 13 bases in between. This CDR3 is 14 amino acids long. Germline V gene sequence: CDR1 SNHLY, CDR2 FYNNEI. In DNA, the CDR3 is TGTGCCAGCAGGGGACGCCGGGGACAAGAGACCCAGTACTTC. This encodes CASRGRRGQETQYF.

CDR3 DNA: TGTGCCAGCAGTTCAAGGACTAGCGGTCTTGGGTACAATGAGCAGTTCTTC. Its translation is CASSSRTSGLGYNEQFF. This sequence joins TRBV6-2 or TRBV6-3 and TRBJ2-1; 10 bases map to TRBD2. With V trimmed by 4 bases and J by 4 bases, 10 bases remained unmatched. Germline assignment: CDR1 MNHEY and CDR2 SVGEGT. CDR3 size: 17 residues.

V usage is TRBV7-2 and J usage is TRBJ1-2; D possibly corresponds to TRBD1 (6 bases). The germline gives CDR1 SGHTA, CDR2 FQGNSA. The CDR3 sequence is 15 residues long. The V end was cut by 4 bases, the J end by 4 bases, with 16 bases between. CDR3 bases: TGTGCCAGCAGCTCCAACAGGGTGCGGTCCTATGGCTACACCTTC. Amino acids: CASSSNRVRSYGYTF.

The chain couples TRBV5-8 to TRBJ1-4; 8 bases map to TRBD1. Germline-derived CDR1 and CDR2 are SGHTS and YDEGEE. Trimming cost V 4 bases and J 0 bases; bases outside gene matches: 5. The CDR3 runs 16 residues. The CDR3 here is CASSMTGAATNEKLFF. The DNA of the CDR3 is TGTGCCAGCAGCATGACAGGGGCGGCAACTAATGAAAAACTGTTTTTT.

This clone was seen a single time. The chain links TRBV6-5 to TRBJ2-7; 9 positions match TRBD1. The ends lost 4 bases at V and 2 bases at J; junction bases unmatched: 9. This CDR3 region has 16 residues. Per germline, CDR1 MNHEY and CDR2 SVGAGI. Here the CDR3 reads CASSSDGTGSPYEQYF. The CDR3 DNA follows: TGTGCCAGCAGTTCGGATGGGACAGGGTCACCCTACGAGCAGTACTTC.

This clone was seen only a few times. V usage is TRBV18 and J usage is TRBJ2-5, with 7 bases that match TRBD1. V lost 1 base to trimming and J lost 4 bases; unmatched junction nucleotides: 12. The CDR3 is 17 residues long. The germline V gene encodes CDR1 KGHSH and CDR2 LQKENI. CDR3 DNA: TGTGCCAGCTCACCACAATTCGCGTCAGGGGGTCGAGAGACCCAGTACTTC. It encodes CASSPQFASGGRETQYF.